Listed here are 9 T cell receptor beta chains from one sample, sequenced in a study of OX40 agonist ivuxolimab in advanced cancers. The library was generated by the immunoSEQ multiplex PCR assay. Entries here come from immuneACCESS through TCRdb and include only in-frame sequences with V and J called. Some clones fail to appear in such tables; in the studies checked, an unresolved V gene covers under half of the shortfall, and the cause of the remainder is unknown. The sample contains tens of thousands of clones, around four fifths of them found a single time. The top ten constitute roughly 2.3% of the sample. The source was CD4+ or CD8+ T cells sorted from blood, collected in a trial of the OX40 agonist ivuxolimab. Every receptor here comes from an adult with an advanced solid tumor such as melanoma, head and neck, liver or kidney cancer.

The chain has TRBV6-4 and TRBJ2-3; D might be TRBD2 (6 bases). Trimming stripped 6 bases from V and 7 bases from J, with 20 bases between. CDR1 and CDR2 (germline): MRHNA, SNTAGT. The CDR3 runs 15 residues. In DNA form, the CDR3 reads TGTGCCAGCAGCCCTAGCGCAGCAGAGGGTAATACGCAGTATTTT. This sequence encodes CASSPSAAEGNTQYF.

The chain links TRBV4-3 to TRBJ2-2; 7 positions match TRBD2. The CDR3 length is 17 residues. V was pared by 5 bases and J by 6 bases, with 15 bases of the junction left unmatched. The germline CDR1 and CDR2 sequences are LGHNA and YSLEER. As DNA, the CDR3 is TGCGCCAGCAGCACCGGATCCGGACTAGTGGTTTCCGGGGAGCTGTTTTTT. This encodes CASSTGSGLVVSGELFF.

V and J are TRBV30 and TRBJ1-6; D gene unclear. The CDR3 contains 12 residues. The V gene's germline CDR1 is GTSNPN and CDR2 SVGIG (reference sequence). Trimming took off 2 bases at V and 7 bases at J, with 6 bases between the two ends. The CDR3: CAWSLGNSPLHF. CDR3 nucleotide sequence: TGTGCCTGGAGTTTGGGGAATTCACCCCTCCACTTT. Complete variable domain (other parts from reference TRBV30 and TRBJ1-6): SQTIHQWPATLVQPVGSPLSLECTVEGTSNPNLYWYRQAAGRGLQLLFYSVGIGQISSEVPQNLSASRPQDRQFILSSKKLLLSDSGFYLCAWSLGNSPLHFGNGTRLTVT.

This clone was counted once. The chain is built from TRBV14 and TRBJ2-5; D perhaps matches TRBD2 (5 bases). The J call may be wrong; the DNA end is better matched by TRBJ2-7. This CDR3 has 13 amino acids. CDR1 and CDR2 (germline): SGHDN, FVKESK. The CDR3 spells CASSQERVYEQYF. The DNA for the CDR3 is TGTGCCAGCAGCCAAGAGAGGGTCTACGAGCAGTACTTC.

The rearrangement joins TRBV19 to TRBJ1-6, with D possibly TRBD1 on 6 matching bases. Germline V CDR1 and CDR2: LNHDA, SQIVND (reference sequence). Deletions cut 5 bases from V and 0 bases from J, with 8 bases between. The CDR3 is 15 residues long. The CDR3 is CASSEDSSYNSPLHF. The CDR3, as DNA: TGTGCCAGTAGTGAGGACAGCTCCTATAATTCACCCCTCCACTTT.

The chain joins TRBV14 to TRBJ1-2; D unresolved. Trimming pared 1 base from V and 4 bases from J, leaving 13 bases between. This CDR3 region has 15 residues. Germline V lookup: CDR1 SGHDN, CDR2 FVKESK. The CDR3 sequence: CASSQGGLFGYGYTF. The CDR3 DNA is TGTGCCAGCAGCCAAGGAGGGTTATTTGGCTATGGCTACACCTTC.

V and J are TRBV4-3 and TRBJ2-5, with D perhaps assigned TRBD1 or TRBD2 (5 bases each). This CDR3 contains 14 residues. Deletions cut 7 bases from V and 5 bases from J, with 17 bases between. Germline values: CDR1 LGHNA, CDR2 YSLEER. Written as DNA, the CDR3 is TGCGCCAGCACCCGGGGACGCCCGCGGGAGACCCAGTACTTC. Protein product: CASTRGRPRETQYF.

In its sample, this clone was seen a few times. V usage is TRBV19 and J usage is TRBJ2-3; D may be TRBD2 (7 bases). The CDR3 totals 16 residues. Trimming cost V 6 bases and J 1 base, with 17 bases left between them. Germline V gives CDR1 LNHDA, CDR2 SQIVND (reference sequence). This chain's CDR3 is CASRPFEGGGTDTQYF. CDR3 nucleotides: TGTGCCAGTAGACCGTTCGAGGGGGGGGGCACAGATACGCAGTATTTT.

The rearrangement uses TRBV5-4 and TRBJ2-7; D may be TRBD2 (6 bases). Trimming left V 3 bases short and J 2 bases short, with 15 bases between. The CDR3 extends over 15 amino acids. Germline V gene lookup returns CDR1 SGHNT and CDR2 YYREEE (reference sequence). The CDR3 loop is CASSSPGLGAYEQYF. In DNA, the CDR3 is TGTGCCAGCAGCTCGCCGGGACTGGGGGCCTACGAGCAGTACTTC.